This T cell receptor (beta chain) was identified during a study of blood T cell repertoires in COVID-19. This clone was detected only once. Produced via immunoSEQ multiplex PCR; TCRdb's table is partial and in-frame only. The top ten clones hold over 3.5% of a sample with 200,000 to 300,000 clones, about 87% of them seen once. Trimming pared 5 bases from V and 9 bases from J, leaving 17 bases between. Germline V gene sequence: CDR1 SNHLY, CDR2 FYNNEI. The CDR3 is 14 residues long. The sequenced material came from peripheral blood. The receptor was derived from a woman aged 40 to 50 with acute or convalescent COVID-19. V gene TRBV2 combines with J gene TRBJ1-5, with TRBD1 as a possible D gene (5 bases). In nucleotides, the CDR3 is TGTGCCAGCAGTCCGGACACACCCAGTAGGCCCCAGCATTTT. This sequence encodes CASSPDTPSRPQHF.